This T cell receptor (beta chain) was recovered during a study of OX40 agonist ivuxolimab in advanced cancers. General study results and limits: Some of the lowest clonal expansion was seen in partial responders at 0.1-3.0 mg/kg.

The method was immunoSEQ multiplex PCR; TCRdb's version includes in-frame clones alone and lacks a portion of them. The data show roughly 120,000 clones, with less than 95% seen just once and roughly 0.85% held by the top ten. This CDR3 region has 14 residues. Germline V CDR1 and CDR2: SQVTM, ANQGSEA. Trimming cost V 4 bases and J 1 base; bases outside gene matches: 6. Points on this clone: Its antigen is undetermined.

The sequencing here drew on CD4+ or CD8+ T cells sorted from blood, taken in a trial of the OX40 agonist ivuxolimab. J is TRBJ1-1 and V is TRBV29-1, with 7 bases aligning to TRBD1. This sequence originates from an adult with an advanced solid tumor such as melanoma, head and neck, liver or kidney cancer. The chain's CDR3 is CSVGRDSGNTEAFF. In DNA, the CDR3 is TGCAGCGTTGGCAGGGACAGTGGGAACACTGAAGCTTTCTTT.